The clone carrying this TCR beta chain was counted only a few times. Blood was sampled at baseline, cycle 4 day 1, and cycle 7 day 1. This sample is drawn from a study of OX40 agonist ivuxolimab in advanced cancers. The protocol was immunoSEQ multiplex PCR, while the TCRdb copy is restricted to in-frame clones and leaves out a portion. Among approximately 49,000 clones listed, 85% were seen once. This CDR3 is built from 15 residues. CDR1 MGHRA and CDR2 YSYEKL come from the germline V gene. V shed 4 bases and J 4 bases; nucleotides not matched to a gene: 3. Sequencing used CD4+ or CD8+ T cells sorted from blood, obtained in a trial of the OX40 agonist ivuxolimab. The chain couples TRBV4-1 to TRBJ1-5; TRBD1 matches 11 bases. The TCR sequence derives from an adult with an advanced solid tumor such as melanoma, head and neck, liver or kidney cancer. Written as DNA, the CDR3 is TGCGCCAGCAGCCGGACAGGGGGCTCAAATCAGCCCCAGCATTTT. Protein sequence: CASSRTGGSNQPQHF.